Below are 18 T cell receptor beta chains sequenced from a single sample in a study of cytomegalovirus exposure and HLA in healthy donors. The PCR contained 60 Vbeta and 13 Jbeta primers. TCRdb's copy holds only in-frame clones and misses some; the assay was immunoSEQ multiplex PCR. The profile covers fewer than 110,000 clones, with 77% appearing a single time and 4.2% taken by the ten largest. Sequenced input: PBMCs. These receptors all come from a male donor in good health and CMV-seronegative.

CDR3 nucleotide sequence: TGTGCCAGCAGTGACAGGGTCTTATCTGCTTTCTTT. Its protein product is CASSDRVLSAFF. The chain carries TRBV28 and TRBJ1-1; 7 bases line up with TRBD1. Trimming at V came to 5 bases and at J to 11 bases, leaving 8 bases not matched to a gene. Germline lookup yields CDR1 MDHEN and CDR2 SYDVKM. The CDR3 is made up of 12 amino acids.

V and J are TRBV5-1 and TRBJ2-7; 8 bases fit TRBD2. CDR1 SGHRS and CDR2 YFSETQ come from the germline V gene. The CDR3 runs to 15 residues. V shed 2 bases, J shed 2 bases, and the junction held 6 bases outside the gene matches. CDR3 bases: TGCGCCAGCAGCTTAGGTACTAGCGGAGCCTACGAGCAGTACTTC. Amino acids: CASSLGTSGAYEQYF.

This clone came up a few times. The CDR3: CASSGALQLASYEQYF. Written as DNA, the CDR3 is TGTGCCAGCAGTGGTGCCCTTCAACTAGCGAGCTACGAGCAGTACTTC. The J gene is TRBJ2-7, the V gene TRBV2; the match to TRBD2 covers 7 bases. The CDR3 is made up of 16 amino acids. Unmatched junction bases numbered 12, after V lost 4 bases and J lost 3 bases. Germline V gene lookup returns CDR1 SNHLY and CDR2 FYNNEI.

The rearrangement joins TRBV18 to TRBJ2-1, with TRBD1 identical over 8 bases. The CDR3 spans 14 residues. CDR1 and CDR2 (germline): KGHSH, LQKENI. J gave up 9 bases and V 3 bases, and 7 bases lay outside the gene matches. The CDR3 sequence is CASSPGQGSAEQFF. The CDR3 bases are TGTGCCAGCTCACCCGGACAGGGTTCCGCTGAGCAGTTCTTC.

This CDR3 is CASSARGSRWNTDTQYF. In DNA, the CDR3 is TGTGCCAGCAGCGCCAGGGGATCCAGGTGGAACACAGATACGCAGTATTTT. The rearrangement joins TRBV2 to TRBJ2-3, with D tentatively TRBD1 (6 bases). The germline gives CDR1 SNHLY, CDR2 FYNNEI. V was pared by 6 bases and J by 2 bases, with 21 bases between. This CDR3 region has 17 residues.

CDR3 bases: TGCGCCAGCAGCCGGACAGCCTACGAGCAGTACTTC. Amino acid sequence: CASSRTAYEQYF. The chain has TRBV5-1 and TRBJ2-7; the D gene is possibly TRBD1 (6 bases). The CDR3 runs to 12 residues. The germline CDR1 and CDR2 sequences are SGHRS and YFSETQ. The germline V and J ends were trimmed by 4 bases and 2 bases, with 7 bases remaining between them.

The chain combines TRBV28 with TRBJ1-3; 8 bases are a match to TRBD1. J gave up 1 base and V 5 bases, and 4 bases lay outside the gene matches. CDR1 is MDHEN and CDR2 is SYDVKM in the germline V gene. The CDR3 runs 15 residues. This chain's CDR3 is CASSLTGGSGNTIYF. Here the CDR3 DNA reads TGTGCCAGCAGTCTAACAGGGGGATCTGGAAACACCATATATTTT.

The J gene is TRBJ1-6, the V gene TRBV6-5; possibly TRBD1 for D (6 bases). The ends were cut back, 0 bases at V and 7 bases at J, with 10 bases in the middle. This CDR3 comprises 15 residues. Per the germline V gene, CDR1 is MNHEY and CDR2 is SVGAGI. The CDR3 spells CASSYSRGANSPLHF. CDR3 sequence (DNA): TGTGCCAGCAGTTACTCACGGGGGGCCAATTCACCCCTCCACTTT.

The chain uses TRBV5-6 and TRBJ2-5; 9 bases line up with TRBD2. The V segment lost 0 bases and the J segment 2 bases; nucleotides outside the gene matches: 8. Per the germline V gene, CDR1 is SGHDT and CDR2 is YYEEEE. The CDR3 has 17 amino acids. The CDR3 loop reads CASSLGLAGGPQETQYF. As DNA, the CDR3 is TGTGCCAGCAGCTTGGGACTCGCGGGAGGGCCTCAAGAGACCCAGTACTTC. The entire variable domain, with the rest obtained from reference TRBV5-6 and TRBJ2-5, is as follows: DAGVTQSPTHLIKTRGQQVTLRCSPKSGHDTVSWYQQALGQGPQFIFQYYEEEERQRGNFPDRFSGHQFPNYSSELNVNALLLGDSALYLCASSLGLAGGPQETQYFGPGTRLLVL.

As for this clone: Because the CDR3 is missing its conserved closing phenylalanine or tryptophan, this is likely a read error. The chain has TRBV5-1 and TRBJ1-1, with TRBD1 matching 9 bases. With V trimmed by 2 bases and J by 0 bases, 2 bases remained unmatched. In germline, CDR1 is SGHRS, CDR2 YFSETQ. The CDR3 runs to 15 residues. CDR3 coding DNA: TGCGCCAGCAGCTTAAGGGACAGGGTGAACACTGAAGCTTTCGTT. The encoded protein is CASSLRDRVNTEAFV.

V is TRBV2 and J is TRBJ2-7, with a possible D match to TRBD1 (6 bases). Trimming removed 6 bases at V and 2 bases at J, with 17 bases between. Germline CDR1 and CDR2: SNHLY and FYNNEI. The CDR3 length is 15 residues. The CDR3 here is CASSQQGLGPYEQYF. The CDR3 bases are TGTGCCAGCAGCCAACAGGGTCTAGGGCCCTACGAGCAGTACTTC. The full variable domain, in which reference TRBV2 and TRBJ2-7 provide the parts outside the CDR3, is EPEVTQTPSHQVTQMGQEVILRCVPISNHLYFYWYRQILGQKVEFLVSFYNNEISEKSEIFDDQFSVERPDGSNFTLKIRSTKLEDSAMYFCASSQQGLGPYEQYFGPGTRLTVT.

V is TRBV27 and J is TRBJ2-5, with 8 bases that match TRBD1. The ends lost 2 bases at V and 11 bases at J; junction bases unmatched: 7. The V gene's germline CDR1 is MNHEY and CDR2 SMNVEV (reference sequence). The CDR3 has 13 amino acids. The CDR3 DNA reads as TGTGCCAGCAGTTTAGGCAGGGGGCTGGGGCAGTACTTC. As protein: CASSLGRGLGQYF.

The chain employs TRBV1 and TRBJ2-5; TRBD2 was called by the table and not checked on the DNA. The DNA end favors TRBJ2-7, so the J call may be wrong. TRBV1 is marked as a pseudogene. The CDR3 runs to 16 residues. In nucleotides, the CDR3 is TGCACCAGCAGCCTCCTGTCGGCTCCCGGAGCCTACGAGCAGTACTTC. Translating gives CTSSLLSAPGAYEQYF.

The chain is built from TRBV28 and TRBJ1-2; 7 bases agree with TRBD1. This CDR3 is 17 amino acids long. Germline V gene sequence: CDR1 MDHEN, CDR2 SYDVKM. Trimming removed 4 bases from V and 0 bases from J; junction bases left unmatched: 11. The CDR3 bases are TGTGCCAGCAGTTCTATAAGACTTCAGGGGGCTAACTATGGCTACACCTTC. It is translated as CASSSIRLQGANYGYTF.

The rearrangement joins TRBV27 to TRBJ2-2, with unresolved D. The length of the CDR3 is 15 residues. Deletions cut 2 bases from V and 6 bases from J, with 13 bases between. Germline-derived CDR1 and CDR2 are MNHEY and SMNVEV (reference sequence). The CDR3 region is CASSLLWVGAGELFF. CDR3 sequence (DNA): TGTGCCAGCAGTTTACTGTGGGTCGGAGCCGGGGAGCTGTTTTTT.

The CDR3 DNA sequence: TGTGCCTGGACTAGCGGGAGGGGTAAAAACATTCAGTACTTC. Translation gives CAWTSGRGKNIQYF. The rearrangement joins TRBV30 to TRBJ2-4, with 12 positions matching TRBD2. J lost 4 bases, V lost 4 bases, and 2 bases had no gene match. CDR3 length equals 14 residues. Germline-derived CDR1 and CDR2 are GTSNPN and SVGIG (reference sequence).

This chain links TRBV5-6 with TRBJ2-5, with D possibly matching TRBD2 (6 bases). The DNA end is a closer match to TRBJ2-7, so the J assignment may be wrong. This CDR3 has 15 amino acids. Germline values: CDR1 SGHDT, CDR2 YYEEEE. This CDR3 reads CASSTLAPPTYEQYF. CDR3 in DNA: TGTGCCAGCAGCACGCTAGCGCCCCCAACCTACGAGCAGTACTTC.

The V call is TRBV19, the J call TRBJ1-5; D is possibly TRBD1 (5 bases). The CDR3 has 18 residues. Trimming cost V 5 bases and J 2 bases, with 22 bases left between them. The germline V gene encodes CDR1 LNHDA and CDR2 SQIVND (reference sequence). CDR3 loop: CASSGSGTLSFGNQPQHF. CDR3 DNA: TGTGCCAGTAGTGGTTCAGGGACTCTTTCCTTTGGCAATCAGCCCCAGCATTTT.